Detailed here is one TCR beta chain. Method: immunoSEQ multiplex PCR; TCRdb's copy keeps in-frame clones and lacks some. The top ten hold 3.5% of the sample, which has around 30,000 clones, 70% to 90% seen once. This CDR3 has 15 residues. The junction had 6 bases not matched to a gene; V was cut back by 5 bases and J by 9 bases. Per germline, CDR1 LNHDA and CDR2 SQIVND (reference sequence). This sample stems from a study of T cell changes during pregnancy in multiple sclerosis. This sequence originates from a female donor with multiple sclerosis, enrolled in a pregnancy study. V is TRBV19 and J is TRBJ2-1, with 14 bases matching TRBD2. The sequenced sample was CD8+ T cells from peripheral blood mononuclear cells, obtained in the third trimester of pregnancy. The CDR3, as DNA: TGTGCCAGTAGTGTGACTAGCGGGGGGGCCTCTGAGCAGTTCTTC. Amino acid sequence: CASSVTSGGASEQFF. The full variable domain, with the rest looked up from reference TRBV19 and TRBJ2-1, is DGGITQSPKYLFRKEGQNVTLSCEQNLNHDAMYWYRQDPGQGLRLIYYSQIVNDFQKGDIAEGYSVSREKKESFPLTVTSAQKNPTAFYLCASSVTSGGASEQFFGPGTRLTVL.